This record covers a single T cell receptor (beta chain). Its antigen is still unknown. This CDR3 contains 16 residues. Trimming stripped 4 bases from V and 4 bases from J, with 15 bases between. CDR1 is SGHDT, CDR2 YYEEEE, per germline. Profiled with immunoSEQ multiplex PCR; TCRdb holds only in-frame clones, not every one. The sample lists 350,000 to 400,000 clones; around 85% were seen once. Documented treatment: some 20 received Ad26.COV2.S at low or high dose, single or two shots; roughly five received placebo; per-sample allocation not given. Following the first vaccine or placebo injection, samples were taken on day 63. Boston supplied an adult donor aged 18-55 years. The data derive from a study of Ad26.COV2.S vaccination and SARS-CoV-2 variants. Background on the study: Doses of Ad26.COV2.S were injected into muscle once or twice, 56 days apart. General study results and limits: Across vaccine and placebo recipients, the breadth of non-spike TCRs was similar. The TCR-based breadth and depth measures might underestimate overall T cell responses.

The TCR comes from a person aged 18-65 years who received the Ad26.COV2.S COVID-19 vaccine or a placebo. Source: peripheral blood, taken in a trial of Ad26.COV2.S vaccine versus placebo. V usage is TRBV5-6 and J usage is TRBJ1-6, with D tentatively TRBD1 (6 bases). CDR3 protein: CASSTRGRQYNSPLHF. CDR3 in DNA: TGTGCCAGCAGCACCAGGGGTCGACAATATAATTCACCCCTCCACTTT.